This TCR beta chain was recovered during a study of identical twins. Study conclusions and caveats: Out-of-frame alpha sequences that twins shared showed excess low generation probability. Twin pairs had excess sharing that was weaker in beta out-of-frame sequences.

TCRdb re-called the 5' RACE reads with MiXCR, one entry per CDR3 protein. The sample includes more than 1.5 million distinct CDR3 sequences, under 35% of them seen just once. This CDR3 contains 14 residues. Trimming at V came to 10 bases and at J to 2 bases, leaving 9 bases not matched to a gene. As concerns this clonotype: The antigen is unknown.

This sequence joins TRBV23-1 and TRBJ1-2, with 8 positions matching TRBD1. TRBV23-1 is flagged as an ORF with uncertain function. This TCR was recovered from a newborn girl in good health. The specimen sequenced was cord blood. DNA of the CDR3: TGCGCCACCGCAGACAGGGGTTTCAACTATGGCTACACCTTC. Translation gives CATADRGFNYGYTF.